Following are 6 T cell receptor beta chains from one sample sequenced in a study of cytomegalovirus exposure and HLA in healthy donors. In the PCR, 60 Vbeta and 13 Jbeta primers were used. Some clones are missing from TCRdb's copy, which holds only in-frame ones; the method was immunoSEQ multiplex PCR. The repertoire holds 80,000 to 100,000 clones, with 70% as singletons. The specimen was PBMCs. The receptors here all came from a man aged 50 to 60 in good health and CMV-seronegative.

This clone was detected only once. V and J are TRBV6-1 and TRBJ2-3, with TRBD2 matching 14 bases. The CDR3 loop spans 17 amino acids. The trim removed 2 bases at V and 3 bases at J, leaving 4 bases unmatched. Germline V lookup: CDR1 MNHNS, CDR2 SASEGT. CDR3 amino acids: CASSEWGLAGATDTQYF. In DNA form, the CDR3 reads TGTGCCAGCAGTGAATGGGGACTAGCGGGAGCGACAGATACGCAGTATTTT.

The chain joins TRBV4-1 to TRBJ2-5; 11 bases map to TRBD2. This CDR3 is 16 amino acids long. CDR1 and CDR2 (germline): MGHRA, YSYEKL. Losses at the gene ends were 2 bases for V and 2 bases for J; bases not matched to a gene: 4. The CDR3 DNA follows: TGCGCCAGCAGCCAAAGACTAGCGGGGACTCAAGAGACCCAGTACTTC. It yields the protein CASSQRLAGTQETQYF.

The rearrangement joins TRBV15 to TRBJ2-7; perhaps TRBD1 as D (6 bases). The CDR3 length is 15 residues. Deletions cut 4 bases from V and 2 bases from J, with 15 bases between. Germline V gene sequence: CDR1 LNHNV, CDR2 YYDKDF (reference sequence). In nucleotides, the CDR3 is TGTGCCACCAGCACACGGGACACCACGGCCTACGAGCAGTACTTC. Translated: CATSTRDTTAYEQYF.

The genes are TRBV4-1 and TRBJ2-1; TRBD2 is a possible D gene (6 bases). Trimming took off 5 bases at V and 0 bases at J, with 14 bases between the two ends. Germline V gives CDR1 MGHRA, CDR2 YSYEKL. The CDR3 has 16 amino acids. The CDR3 DNA sequence: TGCGCCAGCAGCTTCGATAGCGGAGACTCCTACAATGAGCAGTTCTTC. It specifies CASSFDSGDSYNEQFF.

CDR3: CAISESATSGARGNTGELFF. Written as DNA, the CDR3 is TGTGCCATCAGTGAGTCAGCTACTAGCGGGGCCAGAGGGAACACCGGGGAGCTGTTTTTT. This chain joins TRBV10-3 and TRBJ2-2, with TRBD2 identical over 10 bases. This CDR3 contains 20 residues. V was pared by 0 bases and J by 1 base, with 11 bases of the junction left unmatched. The V gene's germline CDR1 is ENHRY and CDR2 SYGVKD.

The chain combines TRBV5-4 with TRBJ2-3; 10 bases match TRBD1. J was trimmed by 2 bases and V by 0 bases; bases with no gene match: 3. There are 16 residues in the CDR3. CDR1 and CDR2 from the germline V gene are SGHNT and YYREEE (reference sequence). Written as DNA, the CDR3 is TGTGCCAGCAGCTTGGGGGACAGGGGTGACACAGATACGCAGTATTTT. It codes for CASSLGDRGDTDTQYF. The full variable domain, rest sourced from reference TRBV5-4 and TRBJ2-3, is ETGVTQSPTHLIKTRGQQVTLRCSSQSGHNTVSWYQQALGQGPQFIFQYYREEENGRGNFPPRFSGLQFPNYSSELNVNALELDDSALYLCASSLGDRGDTDTQYFGPGTRLTVL.